The source of this T cell receptor beta chain is a study of spatial heterogeneity in lung cancer. In germline, CDR1 is SEHNR, CDR2 FQNEAQ (reference sequence). This CDR3 region has 11 residues. Trimming shortened V by 5 bases and J by 8 bases, and 9 bases separated the two germline ends. This clonotype was seen at least ten times. Time point specified: blood at routine non-recurrence follow-up after resection. A single record per CDR3 protein comes from TCRdb applying MiXCR to the 5' RACE reads. The table records 9,500 to 12,000 distinct CDR3 sequences, over 9% of them present only once. The chain uses TRBV7-9 and TRBJ1-2; no definite D call. The sequence was collected from a female donor with early-stage non-small cell lung cancer. The sample was PBMCs, taken at follow-up. The CDR3 sequence: CASSGTNGYTF. The CDR3 region has the DNA TGTGCCAGCAGCGGAACGAACGGCTACACCTTC.